A single sample gave rise to the 3 T cell receptor beta chains below, sequenced in a study of CD8 T cells in ankylosing spondylitis (dated by TCRdb to about 2017). Library preparation used 5' RACE. Data came from an Illumina HiSeq 2500. TCRdb trimmed the raw reads at Q25, called clones with MiXCR and kept productive beta chains. Rows merge per CDR3 protein into single entries with the most common DNA and genes. This sample is represented by around 31,000 distinct CDR3 sequences; roughly 29% of them were singletons. The top ten hold 35% to 50% of the sample. Material for sequencing was synovial fluid, either unsorted or a sorted T cell fraction (not recorded which). The receptors come from a male donor with ankylosing spondylitis.

Only a few counts were recorded for this clonotype. A much larger clone differs from this one at a single base, so this may be a read error. The chain combines TRBV4-1 with TRBJ1-3; D unclear. The germline V gene has CDR1 MGHRA and CDR2 YSYEKL. The CDR3 is 14 amino acids. The CDR3 loop is CVSSQEPGLDTIYF. CDR3 bases: TGCGTCAGCAGCCAAGAGCCCGGACTAGACACCATATATTTT.

This clonotype was found a few times. CDR3 nucleotide sequence: TGTGCCACCCGGACTGACGGCAATCAGCCCCAGCATTTT. It encodes CATRTDGNQPQHF. This sequence joins TRBV15 and TRBJ1-5, with D unresolved. CDR3 size: 13 residues. Germline V gene data show CDR1 as LNHNV and CDR2 as YYDKDF (reference sequence). V lost 8 bases and J lost 2, with 10 bases in between.

The chain uses TRBV11-2 and TRBJ2-5, with a weak D call TRBD1 (5 bases). Trimming left V 5 bases short and J 5 bases short, with 15 bases between. Germline-derived CDR1 and CDR2 are SGHAT and FQNNGV. The CDR3 runs 14 residues. The CDR3 region has the DNA TGTGCCAGCAGCATTAACCCAGGGCGGGAGACCCAGTACTTC. This codes for CASSINPGRETQYF. The whole variable domain, remainder taken from reference TRBV11-2 and TRBJ2-5, is EAGVAQSPRYKIIEKRQSVAFWCNPISGHATLYWYQQILGQGPKLLIQFQNNGVVDDSQLPKDRFSAERLKGVDSTLKIQPAKLEDSAVYLCASSINPGRETQYFGPGTRLLVL.